This entry is about one T cell receptor (beta chain). Trimming at V came to 5 bases and at J to 8 bases, leaving 9 bases not matched to a gene. Germline V CDR1 and CDR2: LNHDA, SQIVND (reference sequence). The CDR3 runs 15 residues. The entry originates in a study of blood T cell repertoires in COVID-19. The overall study: From the United States, Italy and Spain came samples of acute and convalescent COVID-19. Sample material is recorded as cDNA or gDNA derived from T cells, B-cell-depleted T cells, or PBMCs.

Measured with immunoSEQ multiplex PCR; TCRdb has only the in-frame clones, and not every one. The data contain under 350,000 clones, under 95% of them seen just once; the ten biggest clones take up roughly 2.5%. Those enrolled, adults aged about 18 to 95 years, came from some 25 US areas. Two negative PCRs, clearance, or symptom resolution were required of recovered Cohort 3 donors. The TCR comes from a man aged 60 to 75 who had recovered from COVID-19. The chain employs TRBV19 and TRBJ1-5, with 10 bases fitting TRBD1. Sequenced: PBMCs or T cells enriched from blood (not recorded which). CDR3 region: CASSPLGTGVEPQHF. The CDR3 coding sequence is TGTGCCAGTAGTCCCCTCGGGACAGGGGTAGAGCCCCAGCATTTT. Complete variable domain (other parts from reference TRBV19 and TRBJ1-5): DGGITQSPKYLFRKEGQNVTLSCEQNLNHDAMYWYRQDPGQGLRLIYYSQIVNDFQKGDIAEGYSVSREKKESFPLTVTSAQKNPTAFYLCASSPLGTGVEPQHFGDGTRLSIL.